This T cell receptor (beta chain) was identified during a study of breast tumors, draining lymph nodes, adjacent tissues. MiXCR was run by TCRdb on the multiplex PCR reads, yielding one entry per CDR3 protein. The sample consists of around 230,000 distinct CDR3 sequences, approximately 36% of them appearing once. Samples came from axillary lymph nodes draining the breast cancer. This clonotype turned up a few times. Germline V gene sequence: CDR1 LGHDT, CDR2 YNNKEL (reference sequence). V was shortened by 6 bases and J by 7 bases, with 12 bases between the two germline ends. This CDR3 region has 13 residues.

The receptor was isolated from a female donor with breast cancer. Some clones in this sample may be carry-over from other donors' samples. The source material was axillary lymph node tissue. This chain joins TRBV3-1 and TRBJ2-2; D might be TRBD1 or TRBD2, each matching 5 bases. The CDR3 loop is CASRWGSVGELFF. In DNA form, the CDR3 reads TGTGCCAGCAGGTGGGGGAGCGTCGGGGAGCTGTTTTTT.